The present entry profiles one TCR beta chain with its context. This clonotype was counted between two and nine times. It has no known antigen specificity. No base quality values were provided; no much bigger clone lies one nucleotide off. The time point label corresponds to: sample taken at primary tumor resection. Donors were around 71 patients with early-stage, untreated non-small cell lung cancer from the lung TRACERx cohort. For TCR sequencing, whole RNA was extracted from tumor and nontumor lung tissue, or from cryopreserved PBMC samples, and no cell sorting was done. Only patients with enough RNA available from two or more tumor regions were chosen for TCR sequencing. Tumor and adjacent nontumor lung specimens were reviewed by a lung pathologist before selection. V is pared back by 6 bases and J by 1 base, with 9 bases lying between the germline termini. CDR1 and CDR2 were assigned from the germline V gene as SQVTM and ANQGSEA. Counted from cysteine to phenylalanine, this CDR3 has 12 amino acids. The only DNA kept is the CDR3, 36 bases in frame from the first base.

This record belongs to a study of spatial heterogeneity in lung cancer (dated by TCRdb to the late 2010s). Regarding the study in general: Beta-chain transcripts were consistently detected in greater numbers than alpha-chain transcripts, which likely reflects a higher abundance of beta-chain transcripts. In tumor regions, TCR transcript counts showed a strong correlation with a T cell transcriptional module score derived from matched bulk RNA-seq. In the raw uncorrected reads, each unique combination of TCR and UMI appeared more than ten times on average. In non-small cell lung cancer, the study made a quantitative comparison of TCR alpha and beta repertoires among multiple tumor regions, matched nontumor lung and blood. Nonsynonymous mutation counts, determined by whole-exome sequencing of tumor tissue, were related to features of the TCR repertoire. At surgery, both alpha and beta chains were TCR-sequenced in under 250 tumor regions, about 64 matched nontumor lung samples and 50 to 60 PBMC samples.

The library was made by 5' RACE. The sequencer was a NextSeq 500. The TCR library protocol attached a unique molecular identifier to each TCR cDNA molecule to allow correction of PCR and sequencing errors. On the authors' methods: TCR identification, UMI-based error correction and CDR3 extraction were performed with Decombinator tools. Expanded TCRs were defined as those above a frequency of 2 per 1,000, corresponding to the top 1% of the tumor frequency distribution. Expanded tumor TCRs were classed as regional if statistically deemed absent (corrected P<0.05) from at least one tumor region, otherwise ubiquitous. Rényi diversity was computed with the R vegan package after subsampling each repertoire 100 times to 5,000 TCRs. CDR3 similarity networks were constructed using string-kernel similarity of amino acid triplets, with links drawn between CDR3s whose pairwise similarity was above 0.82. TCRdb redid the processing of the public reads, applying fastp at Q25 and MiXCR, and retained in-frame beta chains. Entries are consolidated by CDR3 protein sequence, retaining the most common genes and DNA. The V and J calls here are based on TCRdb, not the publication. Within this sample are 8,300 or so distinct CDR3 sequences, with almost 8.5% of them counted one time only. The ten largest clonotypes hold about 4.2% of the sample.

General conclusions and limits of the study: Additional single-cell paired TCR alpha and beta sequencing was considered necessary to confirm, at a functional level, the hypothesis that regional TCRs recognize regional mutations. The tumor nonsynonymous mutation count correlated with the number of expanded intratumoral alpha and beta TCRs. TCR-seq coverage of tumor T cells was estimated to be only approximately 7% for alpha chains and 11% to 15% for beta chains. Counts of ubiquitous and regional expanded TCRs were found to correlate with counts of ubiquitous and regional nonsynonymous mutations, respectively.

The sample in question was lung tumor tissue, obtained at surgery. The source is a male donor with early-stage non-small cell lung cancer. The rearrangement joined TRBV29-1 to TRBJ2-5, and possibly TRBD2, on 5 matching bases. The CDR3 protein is CSVEVVQETQYF. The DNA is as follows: TGCAGCGTGGAGGTGGTCCAAGAGACCCAGTACTTC.